These T cell receptor beta chains were read from a single sample in a study of blood T cell repertoires in COVID-19. Clones were sequenced by immunoSEQ multiplex PCR, and TCRdb holds only the in-frame ones, with some missing. The data hold roughly 300,000 clones, with around 87% observed a single time. Sequenced material: PBMCs or T cells enriched from blood (not recorded which). The receptors were gathered from a woman in her 30s who had recovered from COVID-19. Each CDR3 is given with its conserved first and last residue. The order of the fields is D gene, clone size, V gene, J gene, CDR3 DNA, CDR3 protein. The D gene is left open where the match is weak. Clone size appears in some rows only: once, few, many, or a class for an expanded clone.

D gene: .
clone size: .
V gene: TRBV25-1
J gene: TRBJ2-5
CDR3 DNA: TGTGCCAGCGTTAAAGAGACCCAGTACTTC
CDR3 protein: CASVKETQYF

D gene: TRBD1
clone size: many
V gene: TRBV6-5
J gene: TRBJ1-1
CDR3 DNA: TGTGCCAGCAGGCCCACGACAGGGGCGAACACTGAAGCTTTCTTT
CDR3 protein: CASRPTTGANTEAFF

D gene: .
clone size: .
V gene: TRBV7-2
J gene: TRBJ1-2
CDR3 DNA: TGTGCCAGCAGCTTAAGGAAGGGGGACTATGGCTACACCTTC
CDR3 protein: CASSLRKGDYGYTF

D gene: .
clone size: .
V gene: TRBV11-1
J gene: TRBJ1-2
CDR3 DNA: TGTGCCAGCAGCCCGGCGGGATACTATGGCTACACCTTC
CDR3 protein: CASSPAGYYGYTF

D gene: TRBD1
clone size: .
V gene: TRBV28
J gene: TRBJ2-7
CDR3 DNA: TGTGCCAGCAGTCCGGGACAGACCTACGAGCAGTACTTC
CDR3 protein: CASSPGQTYEQYF

D gene: TRBD1
clone size: .
V gene: TRBV7-9
J gene: TRBJ1-2
CDR3 DNA: TGTGCCAGCAGCCCACAGGGGGCTTTGGGCTACACCTTC
CDR3 protein: CASSPQGALGYTF

D gene: .
clone size: .
V gene: TRBV18
J gene: TRBJ1-4
CDR3 DNA: TGTGCCAGCTCACCACAGGGCGCGGGAACTAATGAAAAACTGTTTTTT
CDR3 protein: CASSPQGAGTNEKLFF

D gene: .
clone size: .
V gene: TRBV7-9
J gene: TRBJ2-7
CDR3 DNA: TGTGCCAGCAGCTTAGAGGGTGCGATGAACGGCCCAGCCGGGGACGAGCAGTACTTC
CDR3 protein: CASSLEGAMNGPAGDEQYF

D gene: .
clone size: .
V gene: TRBV11-2
J gene: TRBJ1-3
CDR3 DNA: TGTGCCAGCAGCCTATCATTCTACTCTGGAAACACCATATATTTT
CDR3 protein: CASSLSFYSGNTIYF

D gene: TRBD1
clone size: .
V gene: TRBV25-1
J gene: TRBJ1-5
CDR3 DNA: TGTGCCAGCAGCCAGACAGGGGGCAATCAGCCCCAGCATTTT
CDR3 protein: CASSQTGGNQPQHF

D gene: TRBD2
clone size: .
V gene: TRBV6-2/TRBV6-3
J gene: TRBJ2-4
CDR3 DNA: TGTGCCAGCAGCCCTGGACTAGCGGGGGGGTACAAAAACATTCAGTACTTC
CDR3 protein: CASSPGLAGGYKNIQYF

D gene: .
clone size: .
V gene: TRBV12-3/TRBV12-4
J gene: TRBJ1-2
CDR3 DNA: TGTGCCAGCATGGGGGCGCGAGGCTACACCTTC
CDR3 protein: CASMGARGYTF

D gene: .
clone size: .
V gene: TRBV4-1
J gene: TRBJ1-1
CDR3 DNA: TGCGCCAGCAGCCAAGGTGAGGTAGCGAACACTGAAGCTTTCTTT
CDR3 protein: CASSQGEVANTEAFF

D gene: .
clone size: .
V gene: TRBV7-9
J gene: TRBJ2-7
CDR3 DNA: TGTGCCAGCAGCTTAAGTAGTTACGAGCAGTACTTC
CDR3 protein: CASSLSSYEQYF

D gene: .
clone size: .
V gene: TRBV7-9
J gene: TRBJ1-2
CDR3 DNA: TGTGCCAGCAGCTTAGCGCAAAGTTTTCGGGAGGGCTATGGCTACACCTTC
CDR3 protein: CASSLAQSFREGYGYTF

D gene: .
clone size: .
V gene: TRBV9
J gene: TRBJ1-3
CDR3 DNA: TGTGCCAGCAGCGTAGATCCAGGGGAAGGAGGAAACACCATATATTTT
CDR3 protein: CASSVDPGEGGNTIYF

D gene: TRBD1
clone size: .
V gene: TRBV19
J gene: TRBJ1-3
CDR3 DNA: TGTGCCAGTAGTAGCGGGACAGGGAGTGGAAACACCATATATTTT
CDR3 protein: CASSSGTGSGNTIYF

D gene: .
clone size: .
V gene: TRBV3-1/TRBV3-2
J gene: TRBJ2-3
CDR3 DNA: TGTGCCAGCAGCCAAGTAGGGCTAGCAAGCACAGATACGCAGTATTTT
CDR3 protein: CASSQVGLASTDTQYF

D gene: .
clone size: .
V gene: TRBV7-9
J gene: TRBJ2-2
CDR3 DNA: TGTGCCAGCAGCGAGCCCCCGGGTTCCGGGGAGCTGTTTTTT
CDR3 protein: CASSEPPGSGELFF

D gene: TRBD2
clone size: .
V gene: TRBV4-1
J gene: TRBJ2-3
CDR3 DNA: TGCGCCAGCAGCCATGGGCGGGGGGGCCTCGGCACAGATACGCAGTATTTT
CDR3 protein: CASSHGRGGLGTDTQYF

D gene: .
clone size: once
V gene: TRBV27
J gene: TRBJ1-5
CDR3 DNA: TGTGCCATCTTCGCGGGTGGAGGTCGTGGACTGCAGCCCCAGCATTTT
CDR3 protein: CAIFAGGGRGLQPQHF

D gene: .
clone size: .
V gene: TRBV7-2
J gene: TRBJ2-7
CDR3 DNA: TGTGCCAGCAGCCTACCGACAGGCAGCTCCTACGAGCAGTACTTC
CDR3 protein: CASSLPTGSSYEQYF

D gene: .
clone size: .
V gene: TRBV6-8
J gene: TRBJ2-5
CDR3 DNA: TGTGCCACCGCCCGAAGGCAGCGAGAGACCCAGTACTTC
CDR3 protein: CATARRQRETQYF

D gene: TRBD2
clone size: .
V gene: TRBV2
J gene: TRBJ2-5
CDR3 DNA: TGTGCCAGCAGCCCGGGACCGGGGGGAGAGACCCAGTACTTC
CDR3 protein: CASSPGPGGETQYF

D gene: .
clone size: .
V gene: TRBV11-1
J gene: TRBJ1-6
CDR3 DNA: TGTGCCAGCAGCTCGCAGGCAGTGAGAAATTCACCCCTCCACTTT
CDR3 protein: CASSSQAVRNSPLHF

D gene: .
clone size: .
V gene: TRBV29-1
J gene: TRBJ1-2
CDR3 DNA: TGCAGCGTTGATGGCCGAACTAACTATGGCTACACCTTC
CDR3 protein: CSVDGRTNYGYTF

D gene: .
clone size: .
V gene: TRBV7-2
J gene: TRBJ2-2
CDR3 DNA: TGTGCCAGCAGTCGCGGTACAGGGCGTCTAAACACCGGGGAGCTGTTTTTT
CDR3 protein: CASSRGTGRLNTGELFF

D gene: .
clone size: once
V gene: TRBV28
J gene: TRBJ2-7
CDR3 DNA: TGTGCCAGCAGTTTATTCTCCAGGGGTGGCGAGCAGTACTTC
CDR3 protein: CASSLFSRGGEQYF

D gene: .
clone size: .
V gene: TRBV20-1
J gene: TRBJ1-1
CDR3 DNA: TGCAGTGCTAGAGACAGGGTACAAGCTTTCTTT
CDR3 protein: CSARDRVQAFF

D gene: .
clone size: .
V gene: TRBV5-4
J gene: TRBJ1-1
CDR3 DNA: TGTGCCAGCAGCCCAGGTACAGGGAAGACCCAAGCTTTCTTT
CDR3 protein: CASSPGTGKTQAFF

D gene: .
clone size: .
V gene: TRBV21-1
J gene: TRBJ2-3
CDR3 DNA: TGTGCCAGCAGCAGGCAGGGGGGAGAGGGTACGCAGTATTTT
CDR3 protein: CASSRQGGEGTQYF

D gene: TRBD2
clone size: .
V gene: TRBV6-5
J gene: TRBJ2-2
CDR3 DNA: TGTGCCAGCAGTCTAGCGGGGGCTACCGGGGAGCTGTTTTTT
CDR3 protein: CASSLAGATGELFF

D gene: .
clone size: .
V gene: TRBV5-1
J gene: TRBJ1-1
CDR3 DNA: TGCGCCAGCAGCTTGGCGGCGGGGGCGATCACTGAAGCTTTCTTT
CDR3 protein: CASSLAAGAITEAFF

D gene: .
clone size: few
V gene: TRBV2
J gene: TRBJ2-2
CDR3 DNA: TGTGCCAGCAGTCCCCCCCCACCGGAGGGCGGGGAGCTGTTTTTT
CDR3 protein: CASSPPPPEGGELFF

D gene: .
clone size: once
V gene: TRBV20-1
J gene: TRBJ2-7
CDR3 DNA: TGCAGTGCTAGGGACAGCTACGAGCAGTACTTC
CDR3 protein: CSARDSYEQYF

D gene: TRBD1
clone size: .
V gene: TRBV6-1
J gene: TRBJ1-1
CDR3 DNA: TGTGCCAGCAGTGGACCGGGACAGCTCATGAACACTGAAGCTTTCTTT
CDR3 protein: CASSGPGQLMNTEAFF

D gene: .
clone size: .
V gene: TRBV7-9
J gene: TRBJ2-3
CDR3 DNA: TGTGCCAGCAGCCCAGGGCTAGCGCCAGATACGCAGTATTTT
CDR3 protein: CASSPGLAPDTQYF

D gene: TRBD1
clone size: .
V gene: TRBV19
J gene: TRBJ1-2
CDR3 DNA: TGTGCCAGTAGCCGACAGGGGGCGGGTGGCTACACCTTC
CDR3 protein: CASSRQGAGGYTF

D gene: .
clone size: once
V gene: TRBV28
J gene: TRBJ1-3
CDR3 DNA: TGTGCCAGCAGTTCAACCCTAATTGGTGGAAACACCATATATTTT
CDR3 protein: CASSSTLIGGNTIYF

D gene: .
clone size: .
V gene: TRBV2
J gene: TRBJ1-2
CDR3 DNA: TGTGCCAGCACAGTGGATGGCTACACCTTC
CDR3 protein: CASTVDGYTF

D gene: TRBD1
clone size: .
V gene: TRBV13
J gene: TRBJ1-1
CDR3 DNA: TGTGCCAGCAGCCCCCACAGGGGGGACACTGAAGCTTTCTTT
CDR3 protein: CASSPHRGDTEAFF

D gene: TRBD2
clone size: .
V gene: TRBV5-4
J gene: TRBJ2-7
CDR3 DNA: TGTGCCAGCAGCAGGGTTAGCGGGGGGGCTTCATACGAGCAGTACTTC
CDR3 protein: CASSRVSGGASYEQYF

D gene: TRBD1
clone size: .
V gene: TRBV30
J gene: TRBJ1-1
CDR3 DNA: TGTGCCTGGAGTGTGGACAGGGCAACTGAAGCTTTCTTT
CDR3 protein: CAWSVDRATEAFF

D gene: TRBD1
clone size: .
V gene: TRBV27
J gene: TRBJ1-1
CDR3 DNA: TGTGCCAGCAGTTCACAGGGGGGAGACACTGAAGCTTTCTTT
CDR3 protein: CASSSQGGDTEAFF

D gene: TRBD1
clone size: .
V gene: TRBV7-2
J gene: TRBJ1-1
CDR3 DNA: TGTGCCAGCAGCCGGACAGGGAGAGCTTTCTTT
CDR3 protein: CASSRTGRAFF

D gene: TRBD1
clone size: .
V gene: TRBV7-9
J gene: TRBJ1-1
CDR3 DNA: TGTGCCAGCAGTTCTGACAGGGGGCCGGGGTACACTGAAGCTTTCTTT
CDR3 protein: CASSSDRGPGYTEAFF

D gene: TRBD2
clone size: .
V gene: TRBV3-1/TRBV3-2
J gene: TRBJ2-5
CDR3 DNA: TGTGCCAGCAGCAAGGGACTAGCGGAAGAGACCCAGTACTTC
CDR3 protein: CASSKGLAEETQYF

D gene: .
clone size: .
V gene: TRBV9
J gene: TRBJ1-5
CDR3 DNA: TGTGCCAGCAGCGTAGATGGGGGGGGCAATCAGCCCCAGCATTTT
CDR3 protein: CASSVDGGGNQPQHF

D gene: .
clone size: .
V gene: TRBV7-9
J gene: TRBJ1-3
CDR3 DNA: TGTGCCAGCAGCTTATCGAAGGACTGGGGAAACACCATATATTTT
CDR3 protein: CASSLSKDWGNTIYF

D gene: .
clone size: .
V gene: TRBV20-1
J gene: TRBJ2-3
CDR3 DNA: TGCAGTGCTAGTGGGGCCGCAGATACGCAGTATTTT
CDR3 protein: CSASGAADTQYF

D gene: TRBD2
clone size: .
V gene: TRBV7-2
J gene: TRBJ2-3
CDR3 DNA: TGTGCCAGCAGCTTAGCCCTGGGAGCGGGGGGGAGTTACTATTGGTCAGATACGCAGTATTTT
CDR3 protein: CASSLALGAGGSYYWSDTQYF

D gene: .
clone size: .
V gene: TRBV7-2
J gene: TRBJ1-2
CDR3 DNA: TGTGCCAGCAGCTTAGATGGGGCGATGGGGGGCTACACCTTC
CDR3 protein: CASSLDGAMGGYTF

D gene: .
clone size: .
V gene: TRBV18
J gene: TRBJ2-7
CDR3 DNA: TGTGCCAGCTCACCGACGACAGACGGCGAGCAGTACTTC
CDR3 protein: CASSPTTDGEQYF

D gene: TRBD1
clone size: .
V gene: TRBV5-1
J gene: TRBJ2-1
CDR3 DNA: TGCGCCAGCAGCCTCTTCCGGGACAGGGTCTGGTATGAGCAGTTCTTC
CDR3 protein: CASSLFRDRVWYEQFF